The clone carrying this T cell receptor (beta chain) was picked up one time. Its antigen is as yet unknown. One junction end disagrees with the germline gene, perhaps due to a read error. The sample originates from a study of blood T cells in healthy people across ages. This CDR3 spans 16 amino acids. Germline CDR1 SEHNR, CDR2 FQNEAQ (reference sequence). Whole-study results and caveats: Significant beta diversity loss was already apparent by age approximately 40, declining roughly linearly.

Primed by a sample-barcoded 5' primer and a J-beta primer mix, a second PCR proceeded for roughly 7 to 11 cycles. TCRdb processed the 5' RACE reads anew with MiXCR; each CDR3 protein has one entry. The sample holds roughly 700,000 distinct CDR3 sequences, around 49% seen once. No fewer than 7 million PBMCs went into each sample. Per sample, at least 5 micrograms of total RNA were extracted. The material sequenced was blood. The chain has TRBV7-9 and TRBJ2-5; D might be TRBD1 (5 bases). This clonotype originated in a woman aged 55-75 years in good health. CDR3 sequence reads: CVSSFFGVRGQETQYF. CDR3 nucleotides: TGTGTCAGCAGCTTTTTTGGGGTTAGGGGACAAGAGACCCAGTACTTC.